Each of the 32 T cell receptor beta chains below was sequenced from the same sample in a study of T cells in women clearing cervical HPV infection. TCRdb's table, derived via immunoSEQ multiplex PCR, lists solely in-frame clones and lacks some. This repertoire includes 42,000 or so clones. Specimen: blood buffy coat. These receptors were collected from a woman between 18 and 70 years old with a cervical HPV16 infection that either progressed to CIN3+ or cleared (not recorded which).

Note on this clone: The missing CDR3 end, 3 residues past where the read stops, is filled in from the germline J gene. The genes are TRBV20-1 and TRBJ2-3; D remains ambiguous. This CDR3 has 15 amino acids. V was pared by 5 bases and J by 2 bases, with 17 bases between. Germline-derived CDR1 and CDR2 are DFQATT and SNEGSKA (reference sequence). CDR3 residues: CSAPQGPQFTDTQYF. The sequenced CDR3 bases are TGCAGTGCTCCCCAAGGGCCGCAGTTCACAGATACG.

In the case of this clone: The read gets to within 3 residues of the CDR3 end, and the germline J gene fills in the rest. The chain carries TRBV6-4 and TRBJ2-2; 12 bases are shared with TRBD2. J lost 2 bases, V lost 6 bases, and 1 base had no gene match. Per the germline V gene, CDR1 is MRHNA and CDR2 is SNTAGT. The CDR3 is 15 residues long. The chain's CDR3 is CASRTSGGNTGELFF. CDR3 DNA (partial): TGTGCCAGCAGGACTAGCGGGGGTAACACCGGGGAG.

Worth noting for this clone: The CDR3 end falls 3 residues outside the read, so it is completed with the germline J gene. The gene calls are TRBV6-1 and TRBJ1-5, with 7 positions matching TRBD1. The CDR3 is 16 amino acids. The J segment lost 0 bases and the V segment lost 3 bases, leaving 5 bases of the junction unmatched. Germline loops: CDR1 MNHNS, CDR2 SASEGT. CDR3 DNA (partial): TGTGCCAGCAGTGAGAGACAGGGATATAGCAATCAGCCC. Protein product: CASSERQGYSNQP. In full, the CDR3 is CASSERQGYSNQPQHF.

Notes on this clone: The DNA ends 3 residues before the CDR3 does, and the rest of the CDR3 is filled in from the germline J gene. The chain recombines TRBV7-6 with TRBJ1-1; perhaps TRBD1 as D (5 bases). CDR3 length: 13 residues. Trimming removed 2 bases at V and 6 bases at J, with 10 bases between. Germline values: CDR1 SGHVS, CDR2 FNYEAQ. The sequenced part of the CDR3 DNA is TGTGCCAGCAGCTTATCAGGGTATGCTGAA. Its protein is CASSLSGYAE. The entire CDR3 sequence reads CASSLSGYAEAFF.

For this clone: Coverage ceases 3 residues before the CDR3 finishes, and the germline J gene fills in the end. The chain couples TRBV30 to TRBJ2-7, with D possibly matching TRBD2 (5 bases). CDR1 GTSNPN and CDR2 SVGIG come from the germline V gene (reference sequence). This CDR3 comprises 15 residues. V shed 3 bases and J shed 0 bases, with 15 bases lying between them. CDR3 sequence: CAWRSEGLGSYEQYF. The sequenced CDR3 bases are TGTGCCTGGAGGTCAGAGGGTTTGGGCTCCTACGAG.

The chain's CDR3 is CASSLEAGSIGYTF. The DNA read from the CDR3 is TGTGCCAGCAGCTTGGAGGCCGGGTCAATCGGC. The chain employs TRBV5-4 and TRBJ1-2; D remains ambiguous. The CDR3 end lies 3 residues beyond the end of the read and is filled in from the germline J gene. This CDR3 contains 14 residues. Germline CDR1 reads SGHNT; CDR2 reads YYREEE (reference sequence).

With regard to this clone: The CDR3 is cut off 3 residues early in the read; its end comes from the germline J gene. The J gene is TRBJ1-5, the V gene TRBV2; tentative D call: TRBD1 (6 bases). The CDR3 length is 15 residues. Trimming removed 5 bases from V and 2 bases from J, with 13 bases in between. Germline CDR1 SNHLY, CDR2 FYNNEI. Incomplete CDR3 DNA: TGTGCCAGCAGTCGTACAGGGCTGGGCAATCAGCCC. Encoded protein: CASSRTGLGNQP. The CDR3 as a whole reads CASSRTGLGNQPQHF.

Comments on this clone: The read falls 3 residues short of the CDR3 end, and the missing part is taken from the germline J gene. The gene calls are TRBV7-2 and TRBJ2-1; TRBD2 agrees at 12 bases. CDR1 and CDR2 from the germline V gene are SGHTA and FQGNSA. Germline trimming cut 5 bases from V and 7 bases from J; bases unmatched to any gene: 6. This CDR3 is 15 amino acids long. CDR3 in amino acids: CASSPTSGGINEQFF. CDR3 bases read: TGTGCCAGCAGCCCAACTAGCGGGGGGATTAATGAG.

The part of the CDR3 DNA that was read is TGTGCCAGCAGCTTCCAGGGGAAGGCAGATACG. Protein: CASSFQGKADT. In full, the CDR3 reads CASSFQGKADTQYF. The chain couples TRBV5-8 to TRBJ2-3, with D maybe TRBD1 (6 bases). The CDR3 end falls 3 residues outside the read, so it is completed with the germline J gene. CDR3 length: 14 amino acids. V lost 2 bases and J 4 bases, leaving 11 bases between the germline ends. Germline V gives CDR1 SGHTS, CDR2 YDEGEE. The full variable domain, its missing parts supplied by reference TRBV5-8 and TRBJ2-3, is EAGVTQSPTHLIKTRGQQATLRCSPISGHTSVYWYQQALGLGLQFLLWYDEGEERNRGNFPPRFSGRQFPNYSSELNVNALELEDSALYLCASSFQGKADTQYFGPGTRLTVL.

In the case of this clone: The sequenced fragment ends 3 residues before the CDR3 boundary, so the rest is inferred from the germline J gene. The V and J genes are TRBV2 and TRBJ1-6; D not certain. V dropped 3 bases and J dropped 9 bases, with 15 bases sitting between them. CDR1 is SNHLY, CDR2 FYNNEI, per germline. The CDR3 covers 15 residues. The CDR3 spells CASSDGPFQSSPLHF. The CDR3 DNA, read in part, is TGTGCCAGCAGTGATGGGCCTTTCCAGAGTTCACCC. Combining the CDR3 with reference TRBV2 and TRBJ1-6 gives the whole variable domain EPEVTQTPSHQVTQMGQEVILRCVPISNHLYFYWYRQILGQKVEFLVSFYNNEISEKSEIFDDQFSVERPDGSNFTLKIRSTKLEDSAMYFCASSDGPFQSSPLHFGNGTRLTVT.

The CDR3 loop reads CASSPTSGFYNEQFF. The sequenced part of the CDR3 DNA is TGTGCCAGCAGCCCCACTAGCGGGTTTTACAATGAG. The chain has TRBV7-3 and TRBJ2-1; 9 bases map to TRBD2. The read terminates 3 residues ahead of where the CDR3 ends, so the germline J gene completes it. This CDR3 has 15 residues. Per the germline V gene, CDR1 is SGHTA and CDR2 is FQGTGA. V was clipped by 5 bases and J by 4 bases; unmatched bases: 6.

A remark on this clone: The CDR3 end falls 3 residues outside the read, so it is completed with the germline J gene. The chain has TRBV19 and TRBJ2-1; 9 bases fit TRBD2. The germline gives CDR1 LNHDA, CDR2 SQIVND (reference sequence). The CDR3 contains 17 residues. Trimming at V came to 0 bases and at J to 4 bases, leaving 7 bases not matched to a gene. CDR3 region: CASSIDQASGIYNEQFF. The CDR3 bases that were read are TGTGCCAGTAGTATAGATCAGGCTAGCGGGATATACAATGAG. The full variable domain, its missing parts supplied by reference TRBV19 and TRBJ2-1, is DGGITQSPKYLFRKEGQNVTLSCEQNLNHDAMYWYRQDPGQGLRLIYYSQIVNDFQKGDIAEGYSVSREKKESFPLTVTSAQKNPTAFYLCASSIDQASGIYNEQFFGPGTRLTVL.

Regarding this clone: The read halts 3 residues ahead of the CDR3 end, with the missing end drawn from the germline J gene. The rearrangement links TRBV11-2 to TRBJ1-1, with 7 bases that match TRBD1. The length of the CDR3 is 13 residues. Germline V gene sequence: CDR1 SGHAT, CDR2 FQNNGV. V trimming: 2 bases; J trimming: 6 bases; junction bases outside the gene matches: 3. This CDR3 reads CASSLSGGAEAFF. The sequenced CDR3 bases are TGTGCCAGCAGCTTATCAGGGGGTGCTGAA.

Turning to this clone: The missing CDR3 end, 3 residues past where the read stops, is filled in from the germline J gene. The gene calls are TRBV7-7 and TRBJ2-5; 10 positions agree with TRBD2. V dropped 1 base and J dropped 2; count of bases not matched to a gene: 4. The CDR3 is made up of 16 amino acids. Germline V gene lookup returns CDR1 SSHAT and CDR2 FNYEAQ (reference sequence). The CDR3 sequence is CASSLEGGLAQETQYF. The sequenced CDR3 bases are TGTGCCAGCAGCTTAGAGGGGGGACTAGCGCAAGAGACC.

A note on this clone: An end of the junction differs from the germline gene, which may be a read error. The DNA ends 3 residues before the CDR3 does, and the rest of the CDR3 is filled in from the germline J gene. The same CDR3 is also encoded by other DNA sequences in this sample. The chain uses TRBV6-1 and TRBJ2-7, with 8 bases matching TRBD1. Germline CDR1 and CDR2: MNHNS and SASEGT. This CDR3 is built from 14 residues. The sequenced part of the CDR3 DNA is TGTGCCAACAGTGTATTGGGACAGGCCTACGAG. Its protein is CANSVLGQAYE. The full-length CDR3 reads as CANSVLGQAYEQYF.

As to this clone: The read comes to an end 3 residues before the CDR3 does, leaving the germline J gene to fill in the end. V usage is TRBV6-4 and J usage is TRBJ2-1, with a possible D match to TRBD1 (5 bases). This CDR3 is 15 amino acids long. The V end lost 0 bases, the J end lost 5 bases, and 11 bases lay between the germline ends. CDR1 is MRHNA and CDR2 is SNTAGT in the germline V gene. The CDR3 loop is CASSDSPDINNEQFF. The covered CDR3 bases are TGTGCCAGCAGTGACTCCCCGGACATCAACAATGAG.

Points on this clone: Coverage ceases 3 residues before the CDR3 finishes, and the germline J gene fills in the end. V is TRBV29-1 and J is TRBJ1-1, with 8 bases lining up with TRBD1. V shed 4 bases and J 3 bases; nucleotides not matched to a gene: 4. CDR1 SQVTM and CDR2 ANQGSEA come from the germline V gene. This CDR3 is built from 13 residues. The CDR3 sequence: CSVGQGRDTEAFF. CDR3 bases read: TGCAGCGTTGGACAGGGGCGAGACACTGAA.

This chain's CDR3 is CASSRTSGALYEQYF. CDR3 DNA, as far as it was read: TGTGCCAGCAGTCGGACTAGCGGGGCACTCTACGAG. The V and J genes are TRBV2 and TRBJ2-7, with TRBD2 matching 12 bases. The read ends 3 residues before the CDR3 terminus; that terminus is restored from the germline J gene. J gave up 3 bases and V 5 bases, and 5 bases lay outside the gene matches. This CDR3 has 15 amino acids. Per the germline V gene, CDR1 is SNHLY and CDR2 is FYNNEI.

Remarks on this clone: The CDR3 is cut off 3 residues early in the read; its end comes from the germline J gene. V usage is TRBV29-1 and J usage is TRBJ1-3; 10 bases align to TRBD1. Germline V gives CDR1 SQVTM, CDR2 ANQGSEA. Trimming cost V 6 bases and J 3 bases; bases outside gene matches: 5. This CDR3 region has 14 residues. The covered CDR3 bases are TGCAGCGTGGGGGACAGGGGAGGTGGAAACACC. The encoded protein is CSVGDRGGGNT. The complete CDR3 reads CSVGDRGGGNTIYF.

A note on this clone: The read is 3 residues too short to cover the CDR3 end, so that end is filled in from the germline J gene. The chain has TRBV5-4 and TRBJ1-1; 7 nucleotides match TRBD1. With 3 bases clipped from V and 1 base from J, the junction kept 6 bases outside the gene matches. CDR1 and CDR2 (germline): SGHNT, YYREEE (reference sequence). CDR3 length equals 15 residues. The chain's CDR3 is CASSSIYRGNTEAFF. Partial CDR3 DNA: TGTGCCAGCAGCTCCATCTACAGGGGGAACACTGAA.

To note about this clone: The read halts 3 residues ahead of the CDR3 end, with the missing end drawn from the germline J gene. This chain joins TRBV7-9 and TRBJ1-5; TRBD1 might be the D (6 bases). This CDR3 is built from 13 residues. CDR1 is SEHNR and CDR2 is FQNEAQ in the germline V gene (reference sequence). V lost 5 bases and J 5 bases, leaving 10 bases between the germline ends. The CDR3 sequence: CASSPGVDQPQHF. The CDR3 DNA, read in part, is TGTGCCAGCAGCCCAGGGGTGGATCAGCCC.

Turning to this clone: The read terminates 3 residues before the CDR3 end, so the remaining end is supplied by the germline J gene. The V gene is TRBV18, the J gene TRBJ2-7; D not resolved. The CDR3 spans 14 residues. Looked up from germline, CDR1 is KGHSH and CDR2 is LQKENI. V was cut by 3 bases and J by 5 bases, with 14 bases left in between. This CDR3 is CASSPNPNLDEQYF. The CDR3 bases that were read are TGTGCCAGCTCACCCAACCCCAACCTAGACGAG.

As for this clone: The CDR3 end lies 3 residues beyond the end of the read and is filled in from the germline J gene. The V and J genes are TRBV2 and TRBJ1-3; no reliable D call. Germline values: CDR1 SNHLY, CDR2 FYNNEI. V lost 8 bases, J lost 0 bases, and 11 bases lay in between. CDR3 length: 14 residues. This CDR3 is CASLGLLSGNTIYF. CDR3 DNA (partial): TGTGCCAGCCTTGGACTCCTCTCTGGAAACACC. Using reference TRBV2 and TRBJ1-3 for the parts outside the CDR3, the full variable domain is EPEVTQTPSHQVTQMGQEVILRCVPISNHLYFYWYRQILGQKVEFLVSFYNNEISEKSEIFDDQFSVERPDGSNFTLKIRSTKLEDSAMYFCASLGLLSGNTIYFGEGSWLTVV.

Concerning this clone itself: The read ends 3 residues before the CDR3 terminus; that terminus is restored from the germline J gene. This chain links TRBV30 with TRBJ1-5; the match to TRBD1 covers 8 bases. The junction had 4 bases not matched to a gene; V was cut back by 2 bases and J by 1 base. CDR1 GTSNPN and CDR2 SVGIG come from the germline V gene (reference sequence). This CDR3 has 15 residues. The CDR3 loop reads CAWSKDRGSNQPQHF. The sequenced CDR3 bases are TGTGCCTGGAGTAAAGACAGGGGCAGCAATCAGCCC.

Concerning this clone itself: With the read ending 3 residues before the CDR3 end, the germline J gene is used to fill in that end. The rearrangement uses TRBV11-2 and TRBJ1-3; D is ambiguous. Germline V lookup: CDR1 SGHAT, CDR2 FQNNGV. The V end lost 8 bases, the J end lost 4 bases, and 15 bases lay between the germline ends. This CDR3 has 14 amino acids. Partial CDR3 DNA: TGTGCCAGCCGGCAGGCCTCTGCGGGAAACACC. Translated, it gives CASRQASAGNT. Given in full, the CDR3 is CASRQASAGNTIYF.

Points on this clone: The read ends 3 residues shy of where the CDR3 ends; the end is completed using the germline J gene. The V call is TRBV14, the J call TRBJ1-4; 7 bases map to TRBD1. Trimming removed 3 bases from V and 2 bases from J; junction bases left unmatched: 3. This CDR3 has 15 residues. The V gene's germline CDR1 is SGHDN and CDR2 FVKESK. CDR3 DNA (partial): TGTGCCAGCAGCCAGCGACAGGGCACTAATGAAAAA. This encodes CASSQRQGTNEK. The full-length CDR3 reads as CASSQRQGTNEKLFF.

The covered CDR3 bases are TGTGCCAGCAGCTTAGATACGGGGTCCTCAAATGAG. Protein sequence: CASSLDTGSSNE. The CDR3 reads in full as CASSLDTGSSNEQFF. This chain uses TRBV11-2 with TRBJ2-1; maybe TRBD2 (5 bases). The sequence runs out 3 residues before the end of the CDR3; the remainder is reconstructed from the germline J gene. CDR1 SGHAT and CDR2 FQNNGV come from the germline V gene. With 0 bases removed from V and 7 bases from J, the gap between germline ends came to 13 bases. The CDR3 is made up of 15 amino acids. The full variable domain, in which reference TRBV11-2 and TRBJ2-1 provide the parts outside the CDR3, is EAGVAQSPRYKIIEKRQSVAFWCNPISGHATLYWYQQILGQGPKLLIQFQNNGVVDDSQLPKDRFSAERLKGVDSTLKIQPAKLEDSAVYLCASSLDTGSSNEQFFGPGTRLTVL.

Points on this clone: The CDR3 extends 3 residues past the end of the read, so its final part is completed from the germline J gene. V gene TRBV11-2 combines with J gene TRBJ2-7, with a weak D call TRBD2 (7 bases). CDR1 SGHAT and CDR2 FQNNGV come from the germline V gene. The CDR3 is made up of 15 amino acids. Trimming took off 1 base at V and 4 bases at J, with 14 bases between the two ends. The chain's CDR3 is CASSLGGGVAYEQYF. The DNA read from the CDR3 is TGTGCCAGCAGCTTAGGAGGGGGGGTCGCTTACGAG.

A word on this clone: The read falls 3 residues short of the CDR3 end, and the missing part is taken from the germline J gene. J is TRBJ2-5 and V is TRBV6-1; D remains ambiguous. CDR1 and CDR2 (germline): MNHNS, SASEGT. The CDR3 sequence is 16 residues long. The V end lost 3 bases, the J end lost 2 bases, and 16 bases lay between the germline ends. Partial CDR3 DNA: TGTGCCAGCAGTGAGTATGTGGCGGCGGAACAAGAGACC. It is translated as CASSEYVAAEQET. The CDR3 in full is CASSEYVAAEQETQYF.

Concerning this clone itself: The CDR3 is cut off 3 residues early in the read; its end comes from the germline J gene. The chain has TRBV14 and TRBJ2-1; 9 nucleotides agree with TRBD1. Germline values: CDR1 SGHDN, CDR2 FVKESK. Trimming removed 3 bases from V and 8 bases from J; junction bases left unmatched: 8. This CDR3 comprises 15 residues. The DNA read from the CDR3 is TGTGCCAGCAGCCATACCGGGACAGGGATCGATGAG. Its protein product is CASSHTGTGIDE. The entire CDR3 protein reads CASSHTGTGIDEQFF.

In regard to this clone: The CDR3 goes on 3 residues after the read ends, and that part is filled in from the germline J gene. The gene calls are TRBV20-1 and TRBJ2-3, with 9 positions matching TRBD1. This CDR3 has 15 amino acids. With 3 bases clipped from V and 6 bases from J, the junction kept 10 bases outside the gene matches. Per the germline V gene, CDR1 is DFQATT and CDR2 is SNEGSKA (reference sequence). The CDR3 here is CSASRDRVIGDTQYF. The sequenced part of the CDR3 DNA is TGCAGTGCTAGTAGGGACAGGGTGATTGGGGATACG.

As for this clone: The read terminates 3 residues ahead of where the CDR3 ends, so the germline J gene completes it. V gene TRBV10-3 combines with J gene TRBJ2-7, with D perhaps TRBD1 (5 bases). The CDR3 is 13 amino acids. The V and J ends lost 3 bases and 6 bases respectively, with 12 bases between them. Germline CDR1 and CDR2: ENHRY and SYGVKD. CDR3 region: CAISDKQEGEQYF. The covered CDR3 bases are TGTGCCATCAGTGACAAACAGGAAGGCGAG.